This TCR beta chain was identified during a study of T cell responses to AZD1222 COVID-19 vaccine. Study details: Analyses pooled second doses at about 4 or about 12 weeks. Findings of the study overall: White British people made up most donors, females outnumbered males, and clonal diversity was possibly underestimated. Just 5 or 6 AZD1222 recipients tested seropositive at baseline. Elevations in Spike-specific TCR breadth and depth followed administration of two AZD1222 doses.

This clone was seen only a few times. Its cognate antigen is unknown. With 5 bases removed from V and 2 bases from J, the gap between germline ends came to 14 bases. Looked up from germline, CDR1 is SEHNR and CDR2 is FQNEAQ (reference sequence). The CDR3 sequence is 15 residues long. Assay: immunoSEQ multiplex PCR; the TCRdb copy retains only in-frame clones and omits some. This sample has some 110,000 clones; roughly 88% occur once, and the top ten carry just over 9.5%. The clonotype comes from an adult in good health. This chain joins TRBV7-9 and TRBJ2-3, with D maybe TRBD2 (5 bases). Material: peripheral blood, obtained on day 0 of AZD1222 vaccination. This chain's CDR3 is CASSGTGSNTDTQYF. CDR3 bases: TGTGCCAGCAGCGGAACGGGATCTAACACAGATACGCAGTATTTT.